A selection of T cell receptor beta chains follows, all from one sample in a study of regulatory and conventional T cells in RAG deficiency. The table came from immunoSEQ multiplex PCR; TCRdb's copy has only in-frame clones and leaves some out. The sample includes 15,000 to 20,000 clones, roughly 87% of them seen just once. These data are also associated with another study on regulatory T cells.

Material for sequencing was Tregs sorted from blood. The receptors stem from a human donor in good health. CDR3s include the opening cysteine and the closing phenylalanine or tryptophan. D genes are given only for firm matches. Some rows have no size entry. The others give once, few or many, or a class for an expanded clone.

DNA: TGTGCCAGCAGTGAAACGGAGAACACCATATATTTT
CDR3: CASSETENTIYF
J: TRBJ1-3
size: NA
D: NA
V: TRBV6-1

DNA: TGTGCCAGCAGCCTGGAGGGGACCTCTGGAAACACCATATATTTT
CDR3: CASSLEGTSGNTIYF
J: TRBJ1-3
size: NA
D: NA
V: TRBV2

DNA: TGTGCCAGCAGCCTCTCGCACACCGGGGAGCTGTTTTTT
CDR3: CASSLSHTGELFF
J: TRBJ2-2
size: NA
D: NA
V: TRBV11-3

DNA: TGTGCCAGCAGTAACACGGAGTATAATTCACCCCTCCACTTT
CDR3: CASSNTEYNSPLHF
J: TRBJ1-6
size: NA
D: NA
V: TRBV6-1

DNA: TGTGCCAGCAGCACAGCTAATGAAAAACTGTTTTTT
CDR3: CASSTANEKLFF
J: TRBJ1-4
size: NA
D: NA
V: TRBV2

DNA: TGTGCCTGGTCGCGAGACGCAAATGAAAAACTGTTTTTT
CDR3: CAWSRDANEKLFF
J: TRBJ1-4
size: NA
D: NA
V: TRBV30

DNA: TGTGCCAGCAGTGATCAAGCGGGTCCAATCAATGAGCAGTTCTTC
CDR3: CASSDQAGPINEQFF
J: TRBJ2-1
size: NA
D: NA
V: TRBV28

DNA: TGTGCCAGCAGTACCAACCAGAGAGGTGGCTACACCTTC
CDR3: CASSTNQRGGYTF
J: TRBJ1-2
size: NA
D: NA
V: TRBV6-5

DNA: TGTGCCAGCAGTAAGCGACAAAGGAGCCACGAGCAGTACTTC
CDR3: CASSKRQRSHEQYF
J: TRBJ2-7
size: NA
D: NA
V: TRBV28

DNA: TGTGCCAGCTCACCACTGTTGGCAGGGGGCTTCGGTGGCTACACCTTC
CDR3: CASSPLLAGGFGGYTF
J: TRBJ1-2
size: NA
D: TRBD1
V: TRBV18

DNA: TGTGCCAGCAGATCGGACAGCTCCTATAATTCACCCCTCCACTTT
CDR3: CASRSDSSYNSPLHF
J: TRBJ1-6
size: NA
D: NA
V: TRBV6-4

DNA: TGTGCCTGGAGTGTAGCGGGAGCTATCACAGATACGCAGTATTTT
CDR3: CAWSVAGAITDTQYF
J: TRBJ2-3
size: NA
D: TRBD2
V: TRBV30

DNA: TGTGCCAGCAGATCAAGGGGCGGGGCGAGCACAGATACGCAGTATTTT
CDR3: CASRSRGGASTDTQYF
J: TRBJ2-3
size: NA
D: NA
V: TRBV7-3

DNA: TGTGCCAGCAGCCCGGGGGGAGGCTCCTACAATGAGCAGTTCTTC
CDR3: CASSPGGGSYNEQFF
J: TRBJ2-1
size: NA
D: TRBD2
V: TRBV2

DNA: TGTGCCAGCAGTTCCAACATTGACAGGGCTGGTCAGCCCCAGCATTTT
CDR3: CASSSNIDRAGQPQHF
J: TRBJ1-5
size: few
D: TRBD1
V: TRBV27

DNA: TGTGCCAGTAGCCGACAGGGGGGGAACACTGAGGCTTTCTTT
CDR3: CASSRQGGNTEAFF
J: TRBJ1-1
size: NA
D: TRBD1
V: TRBV19

DNA: TGTGCCAGCAGTGAAGGCGAGCAGTACTTC
CDR3: CASSEGEQYF
J: TRBJ2-7
size: few
D: NA
V: TRBV6-4

DNA: TGTGCCAGCAGTTTTTATACTAGTCCTTCCAACGAGCAGTACTTC
CDR3: CASSFYTSPSNEQYF
J: TRBJ2-7
size: NA
D: NA
V: TRBV6-1

DNA: TGTGCCAGCAGCTTGGCCTCGGGTGGGGACTATGGCTACACCTTC
CDR3: CASSLASGGDYGYTF
J: TRBJ1-2
size: NA
D: NA
V: TRBV5-5

DNA: TGTGCCAGCAGCTTGGGACAGGGGGGGAATAGCAATCAGCCCCAGCATTTT
CDR3: CASSLGQGGNSNQPQHF
J: TRBJ1-5
size: NA
D: TRBD1
V: TRBV11-2

DNA: TGTGCCATCGGACCAGGGAACCTAAATGAAAAACTGTTTTTT
CDR3: CAIGPGNLNEKLFF
J: TRBJ1-4
size: NA
D: NA
V: TRBV10-3

DNA: TGTGCCAGCAGCTTAGTGTTCGAGACCCAGTACTTC
CDR3: CASSLVFETQYF
J: TRBJ2-5
size: NA
D: NA
V: TRBV7-6

DNA: TGTGCCAGCAGTCCCCGGGATAGCGGGAGCTACGAGCAGTACTTC
CDR3: CASSPRDSGSYEQYF
J: TRBJ2-7
size: NA
D: TRBD2
V: TRBV6-5

DNA: TGCGCCAGCAGCTTTGGTGGTATGGTTGTAGACACTGAAGCTTTCTTT
CDR3: CASSFGGMVVDTEAFF
J: TRBJ1-1
size: NA
D: NA
V: TRBV5-1

DNA: TGTGCCAGCAGTTACTCGATTTCTAACGGAGGCGCAGCTTTCTTT
CDR3: CASSYSISNGGAAFF
J: TRBJ1-1
size: NA
D: NA
V: TRBV6-5

DNA: TGTGCCAGCACCTTGACTAGCGGGGGGGCCAATGAGCAGTTCTTC
CDR3: CASTLTSGGANEQFF
J: TRBJ2-1
size: NA
D: TRBD2
V: TRBV2

DNA: TGCGCCAGCAGTGTGGGGAGGGTCGGTATAGGATACGAGCAGTACTTC
CDR3: CASSVGRVGIGYEQYF
J: TRBJ2-7
size: NA
D: TRBD2
V: TRBV10-2

DNA: TGTGCCAGCAGTGGTCGGACAGGGGCAATCTACGAGCAGTACTTC
CDR3: CASSGRTGAIYEQYF
J: TRBJ2-7
size: NA
D: TRBD1
V: TRBV6-1

DNA: TGTGCCAGCAGCCCCTCTCACACCGGGGAGCTGTTTTTT
CDR3: CASSPSHTGELFF
J: TRBJ2-2
size: NA
D: NA
V: TRBV11-3

DNA: TGTGCCAGTAGTTTCCAGATGACAGGGGCTCTGAACACTGAAGCTTTCTTT
CDR3: CASSFQMTGALNTEAFF
J: TRBJ1-1
size: NA
D: TRBD1
V: TRBV19

DNA: TGCGCCAGCAGACCCGGGACTAGCTTCGACAATGAGCAGTTCTTC
CDR3: CASRPGTSFDNEQFF
J: TRBJ2-1
size: NA
D: TRBD2
V: TRBV5-1

DNA: TGTGCCAGCAGCTTACATCGGGAGACCCAGTACTTC
CDR3: CASSLHRETQYF
J: TRBJ2-5
size: few
D: NA
V: TRBV7-2

DNA: TGTGCCAGCAGCCTTAGCCGCCCGTGGCAGTATTTT
CDR3: CASSLSRPWQYF
J: TRBJ2-3
size: NA
D: NA
V: TRBV7-3

DNA: TGTGCCAGTAGTATACTTAGGGGGGTAGCCAAAAACATTCAGTACTTC
CDR3: CASSILRGVAKNIQYF
J: TRBJ2-4
size: NA
D: NA
V: TRBV19

DNA: TGTGCCAGCAGCTTCGATAGGCTAGCCGAAAACATTCAGTACTTC
CDR3: CASSFDRLAENIQYF
J: TRBJ2-4
size: few
D: NA
V: TRBV11-2

DNA: TGTGCCAGCAGCTTCAGACAGCGCCAAGAGACCCAGTACTTC
CDR3: CASSFRQRQETQYF
J: TRBJ2-5
size: NA
D: NA
V: TRBV11-2

DNA: TGTGCCAGCTCTTTAACCCCAGGGGAGACCCAGTACTTC
CDR3: CASSLTPGETQYF
J: TRBJ2-5
size: NA
D: NA
V: TRBV18

DNA: TGTGCCAGCAGCTTACAAGTGAACACTGAAGCTTTCTTT
CDR3: CASSLQVNTEAFF
J: TRBJ1-1
size: NA
D: NA
V: TRBV11-2

DNA: TGCGCCAGCAGCGGGATTTTAGATATTCTTCCCTCTGGGGCCAACGTCCTGACTTTC
CDR3: CASSGILDILPSGANVLTF
J: TRBJ2-6
size: NA
D: NA
V: TRBV5-1

DNA: TGTGCCTGGATCGGAAAGGGCCGGATAGTGGACCGGGAGCTGTTTTTT
CDR3: CAWIGKGRIVDRELFF
J: TRBJ2-2
size: few
D: NA
V: TRBV30

DNA: TGCAGTGCTAGAGCCGGGCCCATCCAGTATTTT
CDR3: CSARAGPIQYF
J: TRBJ2-3
size: once
D: NA
V: TRBV20-1

DNA: TGTGCCAGCAGCCCAACCGGCCAGGGGCAGCGAAAGACCCAGTACTTC
CDR3: CASSPTGQGQRKTQYF
J: TRBJ2-5
size: once
D: NA
V: TRBV14

DNA: TGTGCCTGGACCGGGCGAGGCTATGGCTACACCTTC
CDR3: CAWTGRGYGYTF
J: TRBJ1-2
size: NA
D: NA
V: TRBV30

DNA: TGTGCCAGCAGTCAAATATCTGGGGCCAACGTCCTGACTTTC
CDR3: CASSQISGANVLTF
J: TRBJ2-6
size: NA
D: NA
V: TRBV27